A single sample gave rise to the 25 T cell receptor beta chains below, sequenced in a study of blood T cells in healthy people across ages. For the second PCR, which ran for about 6 to 12 cycles, a sample-barcoded 5' primer and a J-beta primer mix were used. Using its own MiXCR run on the 5' RACE reads, TCRdb lists one record per CDR3 protein. Here the sample spans around 1.5 million distinct CDR3 sequences, approximately 42% being singletons. The sequenced material came from blood. These receptor sequences come from a woman aged 18-35 years in good health.

The chain employs TRBV5-1 and TRBJ2-4, with D uncertain. Germline CDR1 and CDR2: SGHRS and YFSETQ. The CDR3 is 16 residues long. The V end was cut by 4 bases, the J end by 1 base, with 15 bases between. CDR3 sequence (DNA): TGCGCCAGCAGCATTGGACCCTCGGTGGCCAAAAACATTCAGTACTTC. It specifies CASSIGPSVAKNIQYF.

This clonotype was seen more than once but under ten times. The genes are TRBV9 and TRBJ2-7; 9 nucleotides align to TRBD2. The CDR3 runs to 15 residues. J was trimmed by 0 bases and V by 4 bases; bases with no gene match: 5. The germline gives CDR1 SGDLS, CDR2 YYNGEE. The DNA of the CDR3 is TGTGCCAGCAGCTGGGCTAGCGGGACCTCCTACGAGCAGTACTTC. Translating it yields CASSWASGTSYEQYF.

V and J are TRBV6-5 and TRBJ2-7, with no clear D. The J call may be mistaken, given a closer DNA end match to TRBJ2-5. Germline CDR1 and CDR2: MNHEY and SVGAGI. There are 15 residues in the CDR3. The CDR3 DNA reads as TGTGCCAGCAGCTATTCGACTCTTAGGCAAGAGACCCAGTACTTC. This codes for CASSYSTLRQETQYF.

Comments on this clonotype: Just one base apart from a much larger clone, this may be a read error. The chain is built from TRBV25-1 and TRBJ2-1; TRBD1 might be the D (6 bases). The CDR3 is 13 amino acids. Trimming left V 6 bases short and J 10 bases short, with 16 bases between. The V gene's germline CDR1 is MGHDK and CDR2 SYGVNS. The CDR3 protein is CASSTGTAREQFF. The CDR3 nucleotides read TGTGCCAGCAGCACAGGGACCGCCCGGGAGCAGTTCTTC.

This chain connects TRBV12-5 to TRBJ1-2, with TRBD1 matching 9 bases. The CDR3 has 11 residues. Germline lookup yields CDR1 LGHNT and CDR2 FRNRAP. The trim removed 9 bases at V and 5 bases at J, leaving 1 base unmatched. The CDR3 sequence: CARDRGYGYTF. CDR3 bases: TGTGCTAGGGACAGGGGTTATGGCTACACCTTC.

This clonotype has a count of ten or more. This chain uses TRBV29-1 with TRBJ1-4; 8 bases fit TRBD1. Losses at the gene ends were 1 base for V and 2 bases for J; bases not matched to a gene: 0. Germline V gene sequence: CDR1 SQVTM, CDR2 ANQGSEA. The CDR3 contains 14 residues. CDR3 coding DNA: TGCAGCGTTGAAGGGACAGGGACTAATGAAAAACTGTTTTTT. Its protein product is CSVEGTGTNEKLFF.

The rearrangement uses TRBV15 and TRBJ1-5; D is perhaps TRBD1 (5 bases). Germline-derived CDR1 and CDR2 are LNHNV and YYDKDF (reference sequence). CDR3 size: 17 residues. Trimming pared 5 bases from V and 7 bases from J, leaving 24 bases between. CDR3 nucleotides: TGTGCCACCAGCGCCGGGGGAGGCGGCACCGCCGGCCAGCCCCAGCATTTT. Its protein is CATSAGGGGTAGQPQHF.

This clonotype showed up just a few times. J is TRBJ2-3 and V is TRBV20-1; the match to TRBD2 covers 7 bases. Looked up from germline, CDR1 is DFQATT and CDR2 is SNEGSKA (reference sequence). V gave up 3 bases and J gave up 0 bases; unmatched junction bases: 12. The CDR3 length is 17 residues. The CDR3 loop reads CSARIPGLAASTDTQYF. CDR3 in DNA: TGCAGTGCTAGGATCCCTGGGCTAGCGGCGAGCACAGATACGCAGTATTTT.

The chain employs TRBV18 and TRBJ2-7; D may be TRBD1 (6 bases). This CDR3 has 17 amino acids. V lost 2 bases and J lost 4, with 21 bases in between. Per germline, CDR1 KGHSH and CDR2 LQKENI. CDR3 in amino acids: CASSPSQTGPRGYEQYF. Written as DNA, the CDR3 is TGTGCCAGCTCACCATCGCAGACAGGTCCGAGGGGTTACGAGCAGTACTTC.

This clonotype was found a few times. This chain connects TRBV7-2 to TRBJ2-7; D assignment may be TRBD1 or TRBD2 (5 bases each). Germline CDR1 reads SGHTA; CDR2 reads FQGNSA. Trimming took off 4 bases at V and 4 bases at J, with 14 bases between the two ends. The CDR3 is 14 residues long. Here the CDR3 DNA reads TGTGCCAGCAGCTATACCCTGGGGGATTACGAGCAGTACTTC. As protein: CASSYTLGDYEQYF.

The table lists this clonotype with a few counts. The chain joins TRBV18 to TRBJ1-1, with D unclear. The CDR3 has 13 residues. V was clipped by 6 bases and J by 4 bases, with 12 bases between them. CDR1 KGHSH and CDR2 LQKENI come from the germline V gene. CDR3 sequence (DNA): TGTGCCAGCTCCCTAGCGGGGATCACTGAAGCTTTCTTT. Its protein product is CASSLAGITEAFF. Filled out from reference TRBV18 and TRBJ1-1, the complete variable domain reads NAGVMQNPRHLVRRRGQEARLRCSPMKGHSHVYWYRQLPEEGLKFMVYLQKENIIDESGMPKERFSAEFPKEGPSILRIQQVVRGDSAAYFCASSLAGITEAFFGQGTRLTVV.

CDR3 DNA: TGTGCCAGCAGTTTCGATGGGTACAGGGGGGGCAATGAGCAGTTCTTC. Residues: CASSFDGYRGGNEQFF. The chain recombines TRBV12-3 or TRBV12-4 with TRBJ2-1, with a weak D call TRBD1 (8 bases). This CDR3 has 16 residues. Between the trimmed V and J ends, which lost 3 bases and 6 bases, there was a span of 18 bases.

A remark on this clonotype: This sequence may be a read error, since a much larger clone differs from it by one base. The V gene is TRBV9, the J gene TRBJ2-7; weak D call: TRBD1 (5 bases). The V and J ends lost 0 bases and 10 bases respectively, with 17 bases between them. The germline CDR1 and CDR2 sequences are SGDLS and YYNGEE. This CDR3 comprises 14 residues. The DNA of the CDR3 is TGTGCCAGCAGCGTAGAGGGGCTTCAAGAGGCCCAGTACTTC. Protein: CASSVEGLQEAQYF.

This clonotype has more than one count but fewer than ten. V and J are TRBV13 and TRBJ2-7; 7 bases line up with TRBD2. Trimming took 6 bases from V and 0 from J; bases not matched to a gene: 8. Germline V gene lookup returns CDR1 PRHDT and CDR2 FYEKMQ (reference sequence). This CDR3 is built from 15 residues. CDR3 loop: CASRNSGTFSYEQYF. The CDR3, as DNA: TGTGCCAGCAGAAACAGCGGGACTTTCTCCTACGAGCAGTACTTC.

The sample holds a few counts of this clonotype. The chain combines TRBV11-2 with TRBJ2-7; tentatively, D is TRBD2 (5 bases). Per the germline V gene, CDR1 is SGHAT and CDR2 is FQNNGV. V dropped 0 bases and J dropped 6 bases, with 9 bases sitting between them. The CDR3 spans 13 residues. The DNA of the CDR3 is TGTGCCAGCAGCTTAGAACGGGGAGCCGAGCAGTACTTC. Translating it yields CASSLERGAEQYF.

This rearrangement joins TRBV10-1 to TRBJ2-7, with D perhaps matching TRBD1 or TRBD2 (5 bases each). Germline lookup yields CDR1 WNHNN and CDR2 SYGVQD (reference sequence). The V end lost 3 bases, the J end lost 3 bases, and 18 bases lay between the germline ends. The CDR3 extends over 16 amino acids. DNA for the CDR3: TGCGCCAGCAGTGACTCCTCCGGGACGCATAACTACGAGCAGTACTTC. It translates to CASSDSSGTHNYEQYF.

This clonotype was counted between two and nine times. This chain connects TRBV6-5 to TRBJ1-2, with 8 bases identical to TRBD1. V was clipped by 5 bases and J by 8 bases; unmatched bases: 4. This CDR3 comprises 12 residues. Per the germline V gene, CDR1 is MNHEY and CDR2 is SVGAGI. CDR3 nucleotides: TGTGCCAGCAGTAAGGACAGGGAAGGCTACACCTTC. It is translated as CASSKDREGYTF.

As to this clonotype: Relative to the germline gene, one junction end is altered; a read error may explain this. This chain connects TRBV4-1 to TRBJ1-2, with a tentative D call TRBD1 (5 bases). CDR1 and CDR2 (germline): MGHRA, YSYEKL. There are 16 residues in the CDR3. CDR3 DNA sequence: TGCGCCAGCAGCCACAAAGTAGGGGCTGGGAACTATGACTACACCTTC. Its protein product is CASSHKVGAGNYDYTF.

The CDR3 is CASSPWPNTEAFF. In nucleotides, the CDR3 is TGTGCCAGCAGTCCCTGGCCGAACACTGAAGCTTTCTTT. The V and J genes are TRBV6-6 and TRBJ1-1, with D hard to call. Trimming removed 5 bases at V and 1 base at J, with 8 bases between. This CDR3 comprises 13 residues. Germline CDR1 and CDR2: MNHNY and SVGAGI (reference sequence).

This chain links TRBV11-1 with TRBJ2-2, with D possibly being TRBD2 (6 bases). CDR1 is SGHAT, CDR2 FQDESV, per germline (reference sequence). The CDR3 has 18 amino acids. V was trimmed by 7 bases and J by 1 base, leaving 22 bases between them. The CDR3 region is CASTGEGRGTKNTGELFF. CDR3 DNA: TGTGCCAGCACCGGAGAAGGTCGGGGGACCAAGAACACCGGGGAGCTGTTTTTT.

This chain joins TRBV20-1 and TRBJ1-1; no definite D call. Germline assignment: CDR1 DFQATT and CDR2 SNEGSKA (reference sequence). The CDR3 totals 12 residues. V lost 0 bases and J lost 3, with 5 bases in between. This CDR3 reads CSAREVHTEAFF. DNA of the CDR3: TGCAGTGCTAGAGAAGTCCACACTGAAGCTTTCTTT.

V and J are TRBV7-2 and TRBJ1-4; 7 nucleotides line up with TRBD1. Germline CDR1 and CDR2: SGHTA and FQGNSA. V lost 3 bases, J lost 8 bases, and 9 bases stayed unmatched. CDR3 length equals 15 residues. The CDR3 spells CASSLNRGRVEKLFF. DNA for the CDR3: TGTGCCAGCAGCTTGAACAGGGGCAGGGTGGAAAAACTGTTTTTT. The variable domain in full, with the rest retrieved from reference TRBV7-2 and TRBJ1-4, is GAGVSQSPSNKVTEKGKDVELRCDPISGHTALYWYRQSLGQGLEFLIYFQGNSAPDKSGLPSDRFSAERTGGSVSTLTIQRTQQEDSAVYLCASSLNRGRVEKLFFGSGTQLSVL.

This chain links TRBV5-6 with TRBJ1-1; TRBD1 aligns across 7 bases. The V segment lost 6 bases and the J segment 1 base; nucleotides outside the gene matches: 9. Germline V CDR1 and CDR2: SGHDT, YYEEEE. CDR3 length: 15 amino acids. The CDR3 loop reads CASNTVEGANTEAFF. For the CDR3, the DNA is TGTGCCAGCAACACCGTGGAGGGGGCGAACACTGAAGCTTTCTTT.

A few counts support this clonotype. This chain joins TRBV6-5 and TRBJ1-1; the D gene is possibly TRBD1 (6 bases). Germline V gives CDR1 MNHEY, CDR2 SVGAGI. Trimming took 6 bases from V and 3 from J, leaving 11 bases between them. The CDR3 runs to 13 residues. The CDR3 spells CASRGGGYTEAFF. The CDR3 DNA reads as TGTGCCAGCAGAGGGGGGGGGTACACTGAAGCTTTCTTT.

The rearrangement joins TRBV13 to TRBJ1-1; unclear D gene. This CDR3 contains 14 residues. Deletions cut 4 bases from V and 6 bases from J, with 15 bases between. Germline CDR1 and CDR2: PRHDT and FYEKMQ (reference sequence). CDR3 in amino acids: CASSSSGVGAEAFF. The CDR3 bases are TGTGCCAGCAGCTCATCCGGGGTAGGCGCTGAAGCTTTCTTT.